The table lists the clone carrying this T cell receptor (beta chain) with a few counts. The record originates from a study of Graves' ophthalmopathy and Graves' hyperthyroidism. Amplification of TCR beta CDR3 regions used RNA transcripts. An initial RT-PCR round employing HTBI primers preceded a second-round multiplex PCR. MiXCR, run by TCRdb on the multiplex PCR reads, gives a single entry per CDR3 protein. Among 400,000 or so distinct CDR3 sequences, 15% to 17% were seen once, and the ten largest hold about 7%. This CDR3 is 18 amino acids long. CDR1 SGHAT and CDR2 FQNNGV come from the germline V gene. The V segment lost 4 bases and the J segment 1 base; nucleotides outside the gene matches: 6.

The chain couples TRBV11-2 to TRBJ2-2; 13 bases are shared with TRBD2. The sample consisted of peripheral blood. The TCR comes from a woman under 30 with stable Graves' hyperthyroidism. Here the CDR3 reads CASSSRLAGGLNTGELFF. Written as DNA, the CDR3 is TGTGCCAGCAGCTCAAGACTAGCGGGGGGTCTGAACACCGGGGAGCTGTTTTTT.